This record concerns one TCR beta chain sequence. There is no known antigen for this receptor. From each donor, an approximately 2.4 ml peripheral blood sample was drawn into PAXgene tubes and stored at -80 degrees C. Total RNA was isolated from whole blood with the PAXgene blood miRNA kit on an automated QIAcube, without T cell sorting. Peripheral blood from monozygotic twin pairs who were concordant or discordant for inflammatory bowel disease underwent deep TCRalpha and TCRbeta repertoire profiling using unique molecular barcoding. For every twin pair, smoking habits were documented, and each individual was categorised as a current, former or never smoker. From a lookup of the germline V gene, CDR1 and CDR2 are MDHEN and SYDVKM. Taken from cysteine to phenylalanine, the CDR3 has 17 residues. The coding DNA is unavailable. These data are taken from a study of monozygotic twins with inflammatory bowel disease (dated by TCRdb to between 2018 and 2020). In the study overall: A total of 28 monozygotic twin pairs were included in the full study, comprising nine German pairs (four IBD-concordant, five IBD-discordant) and 19 IBD-discordant Danish pairs. Within discordant pairs, disease-associated traits were sought mainly by comparing IBD patients with their genetically identical healthy co-twins. Each individual had, on average, about 151 000 unique TCRalpha sequences and 181 000 unique TCRbeta sequences available for analysis.

Libraries were built with 5' RACE. Preparation of each TCR library used approximately 3,500 ng of total RNA. For each sample, cDNA synthesis with SMARTScribe reverse transcriptase was split into eight separate reactions. During cDNA synthesis, template switching introduced unique molecular identifiers that contained a 6-nucleotide sample barcode. Amplification of TCRalpha and TCRbeta cDNA involved two nested PCRs of around 15 and 9 cycles, and each PCR was followed by bead purification. Before amplification, the cDNA was treated with uracil DNA-glycosylase and purified using the QIAquick PCR purification kit. In the second PCR, Illumina TruSeq-compatible adapters and sample-specific barcodes were added. TapeStation and Qubit were used to check library quality and concentration, and around 5 ng of each library went into the pool. Sequencing of the pooled libraries was done on an Illumina HiSeq2500 single-index Rapid Run using custom sequencing primers and 2 x 100 bp reads. Turning to the authors' computational methods: MiGEC version 1.2.6 was used for UMI-based consensus assembly, which corrected PCR and sequencing errors. MiXCR version 2.1.1 was used to carry out V(D)J alignment, clonotype assembly and CDR3 extraction. Gene usage, clonotype sharing and MAIT/NKT TCR abundance were normalised by analysing the top 1000, 10 000 and 20 000 clonotypes per sample. After downsampling to 27 000 UMIs, diversity was calculated as the inverse Simpson index using the vegan R package. Statistical testing used paired Mann-Whitney U tests on the discordant twin pairs and applied Benjamini-Hochberg correction for multiple testing. TCRdb reprocessed the public reads and reports one entry per CDR3 protein sequence, without DNA. For this entry, the V and J calls and clone size follow TCRdb and not the study's own pipeline. This sample's listing comprises just over 300,000 distinct CDR3 sequences. Jointly, the top ten make up approximately 5.4% of the sample.

Study-level results and caveats: IBD patients had lower TCRbeta repertoire diversity, measured by the inverse Simpson index, than their healthy co-twins. No single strong signal or clonotype linked to IBD turned up in the results, so the idea that one exists was not supported. The analysis was unable to tell apart different T cell subtypes. Fewer clonotypes were shared with other individuals by IBD patients than by healthy twins, most markedly in patients showing signs of disease activity. No difference in repertoire similarity was observed between concordant and discordant twins, possibly owing to limited statistical power. Differing immunosuppressive treatments among patients may have added background noise and inter-individual variability to the repertoires.

The specimen sequenced was blood. The chain employs TRBV28 and TRBJ2-7; TCRdb lists TRBD1, though no DNA is available to test this call. The sequence came from a human donor with ulcerative colitis or Crohn's disease, or a healthy co-twin of an affected twin (not recorded which). The CDR3 is CASSTRSWGTGTHEQYF.